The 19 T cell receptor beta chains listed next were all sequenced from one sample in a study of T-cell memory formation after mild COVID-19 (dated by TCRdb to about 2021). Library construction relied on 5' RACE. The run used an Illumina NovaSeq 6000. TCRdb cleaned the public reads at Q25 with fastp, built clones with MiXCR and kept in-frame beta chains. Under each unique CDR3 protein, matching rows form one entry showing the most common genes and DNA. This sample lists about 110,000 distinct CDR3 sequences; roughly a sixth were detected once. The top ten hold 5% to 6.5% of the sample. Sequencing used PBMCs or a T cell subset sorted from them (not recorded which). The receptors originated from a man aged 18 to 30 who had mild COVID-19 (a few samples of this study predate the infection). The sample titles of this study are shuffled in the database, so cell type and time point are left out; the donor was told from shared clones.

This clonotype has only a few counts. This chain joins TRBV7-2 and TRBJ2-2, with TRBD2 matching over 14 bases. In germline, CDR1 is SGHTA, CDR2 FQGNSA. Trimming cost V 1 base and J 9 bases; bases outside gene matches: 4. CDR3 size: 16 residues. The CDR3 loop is CASSLDGTSGGRELFF. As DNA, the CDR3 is TGTGCCAGCAGCTTAGATGGGACTAGCGGGGGAAGGGAGCTGTTTTTT. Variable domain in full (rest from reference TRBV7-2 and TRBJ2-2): GAGVSQSPSNKVTEKGKDVELRCDPISGHTALYWYRQSLGQGLEFLIYFQGNSAPDKSGLPSDRFSAERTGGSVSTLTIQRTQQEDSAVYLCASSLDGTSGGRELFFGEGSRLTVL.

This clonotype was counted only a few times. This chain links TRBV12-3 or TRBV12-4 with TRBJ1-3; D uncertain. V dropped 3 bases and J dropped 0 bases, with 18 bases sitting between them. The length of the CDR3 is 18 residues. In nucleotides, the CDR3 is TGTGCCAGCAGTTTTATCGCTACCGGAGGGAGCTCTGGAAACACCATATATTTT. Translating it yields CASSFIATGGSSGNTIYF.

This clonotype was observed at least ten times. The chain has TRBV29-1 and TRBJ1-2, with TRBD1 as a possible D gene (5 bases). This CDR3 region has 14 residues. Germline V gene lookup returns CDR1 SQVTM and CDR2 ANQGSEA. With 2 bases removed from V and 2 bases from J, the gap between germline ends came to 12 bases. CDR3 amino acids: CSVERGAENYGYTF. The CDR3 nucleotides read TGCAGCGTTGAACGCGGGGCGGAAAACTATGGCTACACCTTC.

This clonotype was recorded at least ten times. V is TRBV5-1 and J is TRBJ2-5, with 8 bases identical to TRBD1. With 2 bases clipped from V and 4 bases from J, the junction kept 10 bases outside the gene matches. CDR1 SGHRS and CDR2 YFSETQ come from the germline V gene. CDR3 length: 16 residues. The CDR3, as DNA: TGCGCCAGCAGCTTCGCACCCCAGGGGGCTGGAGAGACCCAGTACTTC. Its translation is CASSFAPQGAGETQYF. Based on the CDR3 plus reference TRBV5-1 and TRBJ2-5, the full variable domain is KAGVTQTPRYLIKTRGQQVTLSCSPISGHRSVSWYQQTPGQGLQFLFEYFSETQRNKGNFPGRFSGRQFSNSRSEMNVSTLELGDSALYLCASSFAPQGAGETQYFGPGTRLLVL.

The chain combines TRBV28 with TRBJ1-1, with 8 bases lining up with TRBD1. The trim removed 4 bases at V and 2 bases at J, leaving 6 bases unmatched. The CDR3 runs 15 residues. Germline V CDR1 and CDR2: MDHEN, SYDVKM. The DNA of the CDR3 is TGTGCCAGCAGTTCTCCGGGGACAGGTAACACTGAAGCTTTCTTT. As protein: CASSSPGTGNTEAFF.

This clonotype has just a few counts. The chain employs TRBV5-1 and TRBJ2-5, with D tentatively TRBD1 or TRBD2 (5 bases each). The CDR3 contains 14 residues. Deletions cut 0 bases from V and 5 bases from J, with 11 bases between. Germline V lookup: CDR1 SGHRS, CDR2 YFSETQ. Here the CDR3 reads CASSLERGWETQYF. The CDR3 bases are TGCGCCAGCAGCTTGGAGAGGGGATGGGAGACCCAGTACTTC.

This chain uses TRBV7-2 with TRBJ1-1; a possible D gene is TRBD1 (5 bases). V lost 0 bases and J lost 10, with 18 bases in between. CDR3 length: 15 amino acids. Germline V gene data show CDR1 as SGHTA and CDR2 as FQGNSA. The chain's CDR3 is CASSLAPGTRVLAFF. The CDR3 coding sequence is TGTGCCAGCAGCTTAGCCCCCGGGACTAGGGTGTTAGCTTTCTTT.

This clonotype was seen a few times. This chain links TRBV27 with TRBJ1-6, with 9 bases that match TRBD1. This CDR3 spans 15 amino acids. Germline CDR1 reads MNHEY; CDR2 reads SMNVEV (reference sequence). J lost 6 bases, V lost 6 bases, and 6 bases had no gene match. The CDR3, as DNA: TGTGCCAGCAGGCAACAGGGGGCTGCTAATTCACCCCTCCACTTT. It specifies CASRQQGAANSPLHF.

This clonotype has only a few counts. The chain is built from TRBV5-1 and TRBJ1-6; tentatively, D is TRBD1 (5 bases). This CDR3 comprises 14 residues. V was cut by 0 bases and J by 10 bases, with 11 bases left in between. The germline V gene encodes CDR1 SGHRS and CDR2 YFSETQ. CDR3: CASSLAGMGSPLHF. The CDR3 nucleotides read TGCGCCAGCAGCTTGGCAGGGATGGGGTCACCCCTCCACTTT.

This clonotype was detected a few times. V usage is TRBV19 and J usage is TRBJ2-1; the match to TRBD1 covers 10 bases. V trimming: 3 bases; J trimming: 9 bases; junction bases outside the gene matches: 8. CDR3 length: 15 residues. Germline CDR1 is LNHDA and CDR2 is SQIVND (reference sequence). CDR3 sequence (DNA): TGTGCCAGTAGTATTAACCGGGACAGGGGACTTGAGCAGTTCTTC. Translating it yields CASSINRDRGLEQFF.

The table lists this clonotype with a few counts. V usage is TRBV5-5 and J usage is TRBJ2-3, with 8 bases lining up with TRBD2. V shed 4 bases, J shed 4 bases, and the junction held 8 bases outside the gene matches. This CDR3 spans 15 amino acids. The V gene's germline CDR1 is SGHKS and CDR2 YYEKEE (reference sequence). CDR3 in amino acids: CASSRGTGGADTQYF. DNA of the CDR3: TGTGCCAGCAGCCGCGGGACGGGGGGGGCAGATACGCAGTATTTT.

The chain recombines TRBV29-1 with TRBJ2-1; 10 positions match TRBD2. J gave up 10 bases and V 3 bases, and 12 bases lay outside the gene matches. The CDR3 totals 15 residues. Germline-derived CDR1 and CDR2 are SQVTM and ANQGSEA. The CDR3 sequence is CSVDSRTSGFREQFF. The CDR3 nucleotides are TGCAGCGTTGACTCCAGGACTAGCGGATTTCGAGAGCAGTTCTTC.

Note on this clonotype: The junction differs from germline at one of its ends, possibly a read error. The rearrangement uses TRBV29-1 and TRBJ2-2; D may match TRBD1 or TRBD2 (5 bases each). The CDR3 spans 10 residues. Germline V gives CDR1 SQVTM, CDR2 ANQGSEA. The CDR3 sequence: CSVAHGGLFF. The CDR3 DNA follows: TGCAGCGTAGCCCATGGGGGGCTGTTTTTT.

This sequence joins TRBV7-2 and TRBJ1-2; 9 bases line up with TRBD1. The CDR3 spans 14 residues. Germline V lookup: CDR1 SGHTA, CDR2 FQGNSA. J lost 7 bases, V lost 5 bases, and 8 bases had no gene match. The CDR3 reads CASSTGGRTLGYTF. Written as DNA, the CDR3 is TGTGCCAGCAGCACAGGGGGCCGTACCCTTGGCTACACCTTC.

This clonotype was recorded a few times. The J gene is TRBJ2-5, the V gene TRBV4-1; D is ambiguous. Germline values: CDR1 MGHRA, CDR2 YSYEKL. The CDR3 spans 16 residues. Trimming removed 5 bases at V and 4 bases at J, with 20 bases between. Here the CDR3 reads CASSGPQVGRRETQYF. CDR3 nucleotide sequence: TGCGCCAGCAGCGGGCCCCAAGTTGGCAGGCGAGAGACCCAGTACTTC.

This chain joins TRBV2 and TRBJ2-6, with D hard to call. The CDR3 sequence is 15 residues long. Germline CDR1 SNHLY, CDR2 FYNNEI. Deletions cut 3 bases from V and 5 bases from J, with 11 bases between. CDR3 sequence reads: CASSESTLRANVLTF. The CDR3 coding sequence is TGTGCCAGCAGTGAGTCTACCCTGAGGGCCAACGTCCTGACTTTC.

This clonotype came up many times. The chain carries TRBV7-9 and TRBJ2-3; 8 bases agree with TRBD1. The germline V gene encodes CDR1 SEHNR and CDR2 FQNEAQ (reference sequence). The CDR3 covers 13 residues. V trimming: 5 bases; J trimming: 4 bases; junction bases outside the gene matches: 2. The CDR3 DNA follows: TGTGCCAGCAGCCAGGGGGCGGCAGATACGCAGTATTTT. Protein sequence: CASSQGAADTQYF.

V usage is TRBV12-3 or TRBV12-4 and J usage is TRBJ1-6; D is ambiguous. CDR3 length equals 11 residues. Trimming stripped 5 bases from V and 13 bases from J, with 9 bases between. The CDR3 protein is CASSHSGPLHF. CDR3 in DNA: TGTGCCAGCAGTCACTCGGGGCCCCTCCACTTT.

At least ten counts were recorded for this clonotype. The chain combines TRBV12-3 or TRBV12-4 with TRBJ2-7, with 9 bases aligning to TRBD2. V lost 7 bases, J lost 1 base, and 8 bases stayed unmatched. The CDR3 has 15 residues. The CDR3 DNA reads TGTGCCAGCACCTCCGGGACTAGCAGATCCTACGAGCAGTACTTC. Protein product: CASTSGTSRSYEQYF.